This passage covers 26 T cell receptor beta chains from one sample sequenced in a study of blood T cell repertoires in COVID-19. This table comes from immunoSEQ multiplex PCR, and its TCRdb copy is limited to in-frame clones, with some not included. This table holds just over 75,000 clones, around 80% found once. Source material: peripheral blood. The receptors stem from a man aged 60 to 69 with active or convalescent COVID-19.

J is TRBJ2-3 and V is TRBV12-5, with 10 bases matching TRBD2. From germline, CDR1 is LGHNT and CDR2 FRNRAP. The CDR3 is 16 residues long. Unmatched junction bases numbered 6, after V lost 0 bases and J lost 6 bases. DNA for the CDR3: TGTGCTAGTGGTTTGGTATTAGCGGGGGGTGGGGATACGCAGTATTTT. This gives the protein CASGLVLAGGGDTQYF. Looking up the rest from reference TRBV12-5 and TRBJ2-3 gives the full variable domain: DARVTQTPRHKVTEMGQEVTMRCQPILGHNTVFWYRQTMMQGLELLAYFRNRAPLDDSGMPKDRFSAEMPDATLATLKIQPSEPRDSAVYFCASGLVLAGGGDTQYFGPGTRLTVL.

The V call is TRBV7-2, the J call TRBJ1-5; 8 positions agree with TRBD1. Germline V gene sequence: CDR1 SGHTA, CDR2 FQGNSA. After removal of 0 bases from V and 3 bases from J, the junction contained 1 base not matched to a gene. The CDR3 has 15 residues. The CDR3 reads CASSLADRDNQPQHF. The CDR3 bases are TGTGCCAGCAGCTTAGCGGACAGGGACAATCAGCCCCAGCATTTT.

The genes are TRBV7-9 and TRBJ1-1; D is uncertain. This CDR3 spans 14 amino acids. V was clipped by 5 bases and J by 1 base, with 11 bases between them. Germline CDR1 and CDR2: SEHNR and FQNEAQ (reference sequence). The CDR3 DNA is TGTGCCAGCAGCCCGGGCGGGGAGAACACTGAAGCTTTCTTT. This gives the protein CASSPGGENTEAFF.

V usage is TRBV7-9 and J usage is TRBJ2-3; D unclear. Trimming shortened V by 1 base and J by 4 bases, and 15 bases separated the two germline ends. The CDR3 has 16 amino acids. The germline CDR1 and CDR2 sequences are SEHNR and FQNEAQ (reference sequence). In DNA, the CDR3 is TGTGCCAGCAGCTTAGAAGCTCGCTCGGGTCCAGATACGCAGTATTTT. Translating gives CASSLEARSGPDTQYF.

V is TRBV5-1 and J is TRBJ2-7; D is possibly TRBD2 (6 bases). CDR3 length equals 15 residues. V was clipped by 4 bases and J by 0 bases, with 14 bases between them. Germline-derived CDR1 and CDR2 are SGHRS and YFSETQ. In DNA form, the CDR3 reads TGCGCCAGCAGCCGGATCGGGGGAGCCTCCTACGAGCAGTACTTC. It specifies CASSRIGGASYEQYF.

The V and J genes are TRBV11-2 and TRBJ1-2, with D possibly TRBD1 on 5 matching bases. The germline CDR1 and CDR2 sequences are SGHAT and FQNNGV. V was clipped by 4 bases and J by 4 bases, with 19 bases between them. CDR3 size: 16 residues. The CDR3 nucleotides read TGTGCCAGCAGCTCTGGGGCGGGAGGGGCGTTCTATGGCTACACCTTC. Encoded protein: CASSSGAGGAFYGYTF.

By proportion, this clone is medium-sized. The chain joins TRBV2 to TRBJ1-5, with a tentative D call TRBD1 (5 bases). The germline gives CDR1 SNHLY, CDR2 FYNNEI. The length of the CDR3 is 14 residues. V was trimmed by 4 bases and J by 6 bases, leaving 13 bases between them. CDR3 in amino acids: CASSVQGRFQPQHF. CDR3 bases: TGTGCCAGCAGTGTTCAGGGTAGGTTTCAGCCCCAGCATTTT. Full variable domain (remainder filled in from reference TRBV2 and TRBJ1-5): EPEVTQTPSHQVTQMGQEVILRCVPISNHLYFYWYRQILGQKVEFLVSFYNNEISEKSEIFDDQFSVERPDGSNFTLKIRSTKLEDSAMYFCASSVQGRFQPQHFGDGTRLSIL.

CDR3 nucleotide sequence: TGTGCCAGCGGGGGACAGGGCACTACTGAAGCTTTCTTT. Its translation is CASGGQGTTEAFF. The rearrangement joins TRBV2 to TRBJ1-1; 9 bases fit TRBD1. Trimming removed 8 bases from V and 5 bases from J; junction bases left unmatched: 6. Germline CDR1 SNHLY, CDR2 FYNNEI. CDR3 length: 13 amino acids.

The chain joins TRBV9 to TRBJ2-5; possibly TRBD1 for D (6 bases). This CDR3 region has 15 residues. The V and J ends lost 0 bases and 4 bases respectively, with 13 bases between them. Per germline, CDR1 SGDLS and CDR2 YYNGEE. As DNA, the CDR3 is TGTGCCAGCAGCGTAGCACAGGGTGTACTAGAGACCCAGTACTTC. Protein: CASSVAQGVLETQYF.

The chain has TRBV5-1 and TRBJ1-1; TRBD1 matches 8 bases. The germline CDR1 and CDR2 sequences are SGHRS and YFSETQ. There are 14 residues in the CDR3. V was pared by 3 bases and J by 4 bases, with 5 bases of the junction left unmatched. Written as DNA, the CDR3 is TGCGCCAGCAGCTGGACAGGGAGGGGCACTGAAGCTTTCTTT. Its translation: CASSWTGRGTEAFF.

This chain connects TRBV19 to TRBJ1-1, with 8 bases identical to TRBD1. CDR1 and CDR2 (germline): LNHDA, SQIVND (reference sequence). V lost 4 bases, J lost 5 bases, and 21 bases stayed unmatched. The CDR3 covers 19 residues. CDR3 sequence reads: CASSTWAPRGLRSRTEAFF. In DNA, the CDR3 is TGTGCCAGTAGTACATGGGCCCCCAGGGGGCTAAGGTCGCGGACTGAAGCTTTCTTT.

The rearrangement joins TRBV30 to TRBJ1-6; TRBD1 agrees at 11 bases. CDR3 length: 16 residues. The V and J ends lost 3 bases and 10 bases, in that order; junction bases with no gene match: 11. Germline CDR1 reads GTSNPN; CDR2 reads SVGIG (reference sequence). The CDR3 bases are TGTGCCTGGAGCCTTGCCGGGACAGGGGGTATCTCACCCCTCCACTTT. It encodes CAWSLAGTGGISPLHF.

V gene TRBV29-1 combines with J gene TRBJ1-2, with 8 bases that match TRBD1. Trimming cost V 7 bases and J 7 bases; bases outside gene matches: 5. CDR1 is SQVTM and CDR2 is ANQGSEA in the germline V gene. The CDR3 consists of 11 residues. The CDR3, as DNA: TGCAGCGGGACAGGGCGAGGTGGCTACACCTTC. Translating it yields CSGTGRGGYTF.

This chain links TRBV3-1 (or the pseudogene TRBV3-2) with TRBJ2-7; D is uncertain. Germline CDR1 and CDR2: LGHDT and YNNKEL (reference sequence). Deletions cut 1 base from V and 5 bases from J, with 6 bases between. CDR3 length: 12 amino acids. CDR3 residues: CASSQVSHEQYF. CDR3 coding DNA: TGTGCCAGCAGCCAAGTCAGTCACGAGCAGTACTTC.

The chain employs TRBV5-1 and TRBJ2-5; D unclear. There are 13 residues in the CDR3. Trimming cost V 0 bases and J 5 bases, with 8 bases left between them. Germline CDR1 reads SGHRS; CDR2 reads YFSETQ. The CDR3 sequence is CASSLASPETQYF. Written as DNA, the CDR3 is TGCGCCAGCAGCTTGGCCAGTCCGGAGACCCAGTACTTC.

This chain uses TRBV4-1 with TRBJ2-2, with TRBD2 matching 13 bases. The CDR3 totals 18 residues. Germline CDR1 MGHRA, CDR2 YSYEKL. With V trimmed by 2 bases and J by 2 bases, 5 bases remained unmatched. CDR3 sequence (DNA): TGCGCCAGCAGCCAACTAACTAGCGGGGGGGTAAACACCGGGGAGCTGTTTTTT. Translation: CASSQLTSGGVNTGELFF.

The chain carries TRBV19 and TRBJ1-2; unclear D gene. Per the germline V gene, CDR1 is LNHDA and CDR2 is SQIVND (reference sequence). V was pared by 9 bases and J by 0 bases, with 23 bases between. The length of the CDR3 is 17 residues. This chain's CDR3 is CASRARGFRDSNYGYTF. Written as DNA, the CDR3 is TGTGCCAGCCGCGCCCGAGGGTTCAGAGACTCTAACTATGGCTACACCTTC.

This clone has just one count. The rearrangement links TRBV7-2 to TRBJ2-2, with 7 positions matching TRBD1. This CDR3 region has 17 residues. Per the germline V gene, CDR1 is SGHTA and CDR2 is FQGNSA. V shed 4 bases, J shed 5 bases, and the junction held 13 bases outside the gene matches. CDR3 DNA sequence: TGTGCCAGCAGCTCCAGACAGGGAAGAGTGTCGACCGGGGAGCTGTTTTTT. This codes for CASSSRQGRVSTGELFF.

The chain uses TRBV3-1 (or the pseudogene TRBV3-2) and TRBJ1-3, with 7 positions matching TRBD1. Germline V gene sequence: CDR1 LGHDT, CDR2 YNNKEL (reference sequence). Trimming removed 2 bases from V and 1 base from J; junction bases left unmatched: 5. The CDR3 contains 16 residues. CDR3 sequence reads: CASSQRTGFSGNTIYF. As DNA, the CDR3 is TGTGCCAGCAGCCAAAGGACAGGCTTTTCTGGAAACACCATATATTTT.

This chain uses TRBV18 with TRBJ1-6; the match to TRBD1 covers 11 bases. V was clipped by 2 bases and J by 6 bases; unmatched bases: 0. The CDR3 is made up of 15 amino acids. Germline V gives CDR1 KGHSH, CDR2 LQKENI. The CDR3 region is CASSPGQGANSPLHF. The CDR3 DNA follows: TGTGCCAGCTCACCAGGACAGGGGGCTAATTCACCCCTCCACTTT.

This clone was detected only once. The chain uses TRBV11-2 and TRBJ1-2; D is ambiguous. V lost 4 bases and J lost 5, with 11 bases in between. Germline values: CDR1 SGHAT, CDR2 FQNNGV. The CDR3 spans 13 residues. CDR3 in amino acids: CASSSTGFYGYTF. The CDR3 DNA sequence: TGTGCCAGCAGCTCAACGGGTTTTTATGGCTACACCTTC.

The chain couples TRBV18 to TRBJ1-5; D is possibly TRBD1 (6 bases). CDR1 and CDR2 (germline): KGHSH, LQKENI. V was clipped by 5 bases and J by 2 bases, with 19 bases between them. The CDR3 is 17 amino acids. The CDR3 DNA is TGTGCCAGCTCATCACAACAGGGAGGGGGAGGCAATCAGCCCCAGCATTTT. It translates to CASSSQQGGGGNQPQHF.

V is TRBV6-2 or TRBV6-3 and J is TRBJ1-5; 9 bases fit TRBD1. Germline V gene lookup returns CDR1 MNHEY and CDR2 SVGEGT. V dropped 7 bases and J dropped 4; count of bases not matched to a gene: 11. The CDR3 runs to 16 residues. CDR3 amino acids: CASTPMDRGENQPQHF. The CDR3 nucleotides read TGTGCCAGCACCCCCATGGACAGGGGAGAAAATCAGCCCCAGCATTTT.

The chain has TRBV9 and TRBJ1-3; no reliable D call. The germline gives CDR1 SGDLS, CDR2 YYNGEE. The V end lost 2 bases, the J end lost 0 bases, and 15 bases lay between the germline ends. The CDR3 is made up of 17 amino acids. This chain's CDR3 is CASSVSTLSSSGNTIYF. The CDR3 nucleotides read TGTGCCAGCAGCGTTTCGACATTGAGTAGCTCTGGAAACACCATATATTTT.

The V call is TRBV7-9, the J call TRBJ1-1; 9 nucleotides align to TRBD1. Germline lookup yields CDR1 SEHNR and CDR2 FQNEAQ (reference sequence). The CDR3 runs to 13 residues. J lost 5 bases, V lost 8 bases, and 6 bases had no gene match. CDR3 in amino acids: CASARQGVTEAFF. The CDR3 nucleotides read TGTGCCAGCGCCAGACAGGGGGTGACTGAAGCTTTCTTT. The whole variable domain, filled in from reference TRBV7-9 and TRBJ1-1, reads DTGVSQNPRHKITKRGQNVTFRCDPISEHNRLYWYRQTLGQGPEFLTYFQNEAQLEKSRLLSDRFSAERPKGSFSTLEIQRTEQGDSAMYLCASARQGVTEAFFGQGTRLTVV.

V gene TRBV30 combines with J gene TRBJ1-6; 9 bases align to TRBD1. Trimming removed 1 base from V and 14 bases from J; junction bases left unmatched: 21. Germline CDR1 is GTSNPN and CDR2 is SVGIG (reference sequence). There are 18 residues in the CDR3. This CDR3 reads CAWSDPRTGAARLAALHF. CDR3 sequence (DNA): TGTGCCTGGAGTGACCCCCGGACAGGGGCGGCCCGCCTGGCCGCCCTCCACTTT.